Presented here are 24 T cell receptor beta chains from one specimen sequenced in a study of shared clonotypes between healthy human individuals. Selected positively for CCR7 and CD45RO-negative, naive CD8 cells excluded terminally differentiated effector memory CD45RA+ cells. The table came from immunoSEQ multiplex PCR; TCRdb's copy has only in-frame clones and leaves some out. The repertoire holds 600,000 or so clones, with 95% to 98% as singletons. Sequencing was done on a sample of naive CD8+ T cells sorted from blood. The source is a man aged 25 to 40 in good health.

The chain employs TRBV6-5 and TRBJ2-1; D perhaps matches TRBD2 (5 bases). Between the trimmed V and J ends, which lost 5 bases and 6 bases, there was a span of 8 bases. CDR3 length: 12 amino acids. Germline CDR1 and CDR2: MNHEY and SVGAGI. CDR3 in amino acids: CASSPGINEQFF. CDR3 nucleotide sequence: TGTGCCAGCAGTCCCGGGATCAATGAGCAGTTCTTC.

The rearrangement uses TRBV11-2 and TRBJ1-2, with D perhaps matching TRBD1 (5 bases). Germline values: CDR1 SGHAT, CDR2 FQNNGV. The CDR3 totals 15 residues. With 0 bases removed from V and 4 bases from J, the gap between germline ends came to 12 bases. The DNA for the CDR3 is TGTGCCAGCAGCTTAGAACCCCCCGGGGGCTATGGCTACACCTTC. Its protein product is CASSLEPPGGYGYTF.

J is TRBJ2-3 and V is TRBV7-9, with D possibly matching TRBD1 (6 bases). The V gene lost 6 bases and the J gene lost 4 bases, with 8 bases spanning the gap. The CDR3 runs 12 residues. The germline CDR1 and CDR2 sequences are SEHNR and FQNEAQ (reference sequence). CDR3 loop: CASRTGADTQYF. As DNA, the CDR3 is TGTGCCAGCAGGACAGGCGCAGATACGCAGTATTTT.

The CDR3 DNA sequence: TGTGCCACCAGCAGCGTTTTCAGCAATCAGCCCCAGCATTTT. Translation gives CATSSVFSNQPQHF. The rearrangement joins TRBV15 to TRBJ1-5; D remains ambiguous. This CDR3 has 14 residues. Trimming removed 3 bases at V and 1 base at J, with 7 bases between. Germline loops: CDR1 LNHNV, CDR2 YYDKDF (reference sequence).

The genes are TRBV9 and TRBJ2-7, with a possible D match to TRBD2 (5 bases). Germline CDR1 is SGDLS and CDR2 is YYNGEE. V lost 2 bases to trimming and J lost 2 bases, with 14 bases between them. The CDR3 totals 15 residues. In nucleotides, the CDR3 is TGTGCCAGCAGCGTCCCGACTAAGAACACCTACGAGCAGTACTTC. Translating gives CASSVPTKNTYEQYF.

This clone has a single count. CDR3 nucleotides: TGTGCCAGCAGGGACACCGGGACAGGGAGCACTGAAGCTTTCTTT. Protein: CASRDTGTGSTEAFF. The chain joins TRBV7-9 to TRBJ1-1; 9 bases map to TRBD1. The CDR3 runs 15 residues. Germline trimming cut 6 bases from V and 4 bases from J; bases unmatched to any gene: 9. Germline lookup yields CDR1 SEHNR and CDR2 FQNEAQ (reference sequence). The variable domain in full, with the rest retrieved from reference TRBV7-9 and TRBJ1-1, is DTGVSQNPRHKITKRGQNVTFRCDPISEHNRLYWYRQTLGQGPEFLTYFQNEAQLEKSRLLSDRFSAERPKGSFSTLEIQRTEQGDSAMYLCASRDTGTGSTEAFFGQGTRLTVV.

The V and J genes are TRBV6-6 and TRBJ2-5, with a tentative D call TRBD1 (5 bases). Trimming took off 6 bases at V and 5 bases at J, with 19 bases between the two ends. The V gene's germline CDR1 is MNHNY and CDR2 SVGAGI (reference sequence). This CDR3 is built from 15 residues. CDR3 DNA sequence: TGTGCCAGCAGCTGGACCACAGGTTCTCGTGAGACCCAGTACTTC. It translates to CASSWTTGSRETQYF.

Comments on this clone: The sample has other DNA sequences that encode this CDR3 too. The chain joins TRBV11-3 to TRBJ2-5, with D possibly matching TRBD2 (5 bases). V was pared by 4 bases and J by 3 bases, with 12 bases between. The CDR3 loop spans 14 amino acids. Germline V CDR1 and CDR2: SGHNT, YENEEA. Here the CDR3 reads CASSSYPGEETQYF. As DNA, the CDR3 is TGTGCCAGCAGCTCATACCCCGGGGAAGAGACCCAGTACTTC.

The chain employs TRBV19 and TRBJ2-3, with D perhaps given as TRBD1 or TRBD2 (5 bases each). V was pared by 5 bases and J by 0 bases, with 12 bases between. Germline V lookup: CDR1 LNHDA, CDR2 SQIVND (reference sequence). The CDR3 is 15 residues long. The chain's CDR3 is CASSPGRISTDTQYF. The CDR3 region has the DNA TGTGCCAGTAGTCCGGGACGGATTAGCACAGATACGCAGTATTTT.

The V call is TRBV19, the J call TRBJ2-1; no clear D gene. CDR1 LNHDA and CDR2 SQIVND come from the germline V gene (reference sequence). This CDR3 contains 15 residues. V was trimmed by 3 bases and J by 2 bases, leaving 11 bases between them. The CDR3 is CASSILGLPYNEQFF. The CDR3 bases are TGTGCCAGTAGTATTCTAGGCCTACCCTACAATGAGCAGTTCTTC.

V gene TRBV28 combines with J gene TRBJ1-3; unclear D gene. CDR3 size: 13 residues. Trimming took 2 bases from V and 2 from J, leaving 4 bases between them. Per germline, CDR1 MDHEN and CDR2 SYDVKM. CDR3 nucleotide sequence: TGTGCCAGCAGTTTAAGCACTGGAAACACCATATATTTT. Its protein is CASSLSTGNTIYF. The entire variable domain, with the rest obtained from reference TRBV28 and TRBJ1-3, is as follows: DVKVTQSSRYLVKRTGEKVFLECVQDMDHENMFWYRQDPGLGLRLIYFSYDVKMKEKGDIPEGYSVSREKKERFSLILESASTNQTSMYLCASSLSTGNTIYFGEGSWLTVV.

As to this clone: Other DNA sequences in this sample translate to the same CDR3. The CDR3 nucleotides are TGTGCCAGCAGCGTAGGGGACGGTATCTACGAGCAGTACTTC. Translating it yields CASSVGDGIYEQYF. The genes are TRBV9 and TRBJ2-7; D is tentatively TRBD1 or TRBD2 (5 bases each). V was cut by 0 bases and J by 3 bases, with 10 bases left in between. The CDR3 covers 14 residues. Germline values: CDR1 SGDLS, CDR2 YYNGEE.

The genes are TRBV6-1 and TRBJ2-7, with D possibly being TRBD1 (6 bases). The CDR3 sequence is 13 residues long. Trimming removed 3 bases from V and 3 bases from J, with 9 bases in between. From germline, CDR1 is MNHNS and CDR2 SASEGT. In DNA form, the CDR3 reads TGTGCCAGCAGTGAGACAGGATTCTACGAGCAGTACTTC. Amino acid sequence: CASSETGFYEQYF.

The V gene is TRBV5-1, the J gene TRBJ2-5; D remains ambiguous. V gave up 3 bases and J gave up 4 bases, with 13 bases separating them. The length of the CDR3 is 14 residues. Germline assignment: CDR1 SGHRS and CDR2 YFSETQ. The CDR3 region is CASSSTTWGETQYF. In DNA form, the CDR3 reads TGCGCCAGCAGCTCCACAACTTGGGGAGAGACCCAGTACTTC.

This sequence joins TRBV7-2 and TRBJ2-2; a weak D match, TRBD1 (6 bases). Germline loops: CDR1 SGHTA, CDR2 FQGNSA. V shed 4 bases and J shed 3 bases, with 21 bases lying between them. This CDR3 contains 18 residues. The CDR3 reads CASSSSLGTTTYTGELFF. Here the CDR3 DNA reads TGTGCCAGCAGCTCCAGCCTTGGGACAACCACTTACACCGGGGAGCTGTTTTTT.

The chain couples TRBV10-3 to TRBJ2-7, with D perhaps matching TRBD1 or TRBD2 (5 bases each). The germline CDR1 and CDR2 sequences are ENHRY and SYGVKD. The CDR3 runs to 12 residues. V was clipped by 8 bases and J by 1 base, with 9 bases between them. The CDR3 loop reads CAISGASYEQYF. In DNA, the CDR3 is TGTGCCATCTCCGGGGCGTCCTACGAGCAGTACTTC.

The J gene is TRBJ2-7, the V gene TRBV9, with a tentative D call TRBD1 (6 bases). The V gene lost 2 bases and the J gene lost 5 bases, with 17 bases spanning the gap. The CDR3 totals 15 residues. Germline V lookup: CDR1 SGDLS, CDR2 YYNGEE. The CDR3 spells CASSVRQDSFDEQYF. The DNA for the CDR3 is TGTGCCAGCAGCGTCCGCCAGGACAGCTTTGACGAGCAGTACTTC.

This chain connects TRBV5-1 to TRBJ2-1; tentatively, D is TRBD1 or TRBD2 (6 bases each). The germline V gene encodes CDR1 SGHRS and CDR2 YFSETQ. V shed 3 bases and J shed 1 base, with 11 bases lying between them. The CDR3 sequence is 15 residues long. CDR3 coding DNA: TGCGCCAGCAGCTCGGAGGGACAATCCTACAATGAGCAGTTCTTC. Its protein product is CASSSEGQSYNEQFF.

As regards this clone: This CDR3 is also generated by other DNA sequences in the sample. The CDR3 nucleotides read TGTGCCAGCAGTTTTAGCAATCAGCCCCAGCATTTT. Amino acids: CASSFSNQPQHF. The rearrangement uses TRBV27 and TRBJ1-5, with unresolved D. This CDR3 has 12 residues. The V gene lost 3 bases and the J gene lost 0 bases, with 0 bases spanning the gap. The V gene's germline CDR1 is MNHEY and CDR2 SMNVEV (reference sequence).

The chain links TRBV7-2 to TRBJ2-7; 7 nucleotides agree with TRBD2. The ends lost 3 bases at V and 3 bases at J; junction bases unmatched: 5. The CDR3 is 14 amino acids. Germline loops: CDR1 SGHTA, CDR2 FQGNSA. The CDR3 sequence: CASSLGLAVYEQYF. CDR3 bases: TGTGCCAGCAGCTTGGGCCTAGCGGTCTACGAGCAGTACTTC. Filled out from reference TRBV7-2 and TRBJ2-7, the complete variable domain reads GAGVSQSPSNKVTEKGKDVELRCDPISGHTALYWYRQSLGQGLEFLIYFQGNSAPDKSGLPSDRFSAERTGGSVSTLTIQRTQQEDSAVYLCASSLGLAVYEQYFGPGTRLTVT.

This clone has only one observation. The rearrangement joins TRBV5-4 to TRBJ2-7; 7 bases align to TRBD2. This CDR3 has 15 residues. Germline V lookup: CDR1 SGHNT, CDR2 YYREEE (reference sequence). V lost 7 bases, J lost 2 bases, and 12 bases stayed unmatched. CDR3: CASSTRASGTYEQYF. For the CDR3, the DNA is TGTGCCAGCTCAACCCGGGCTAGCGGCACCTACGAGCAGTACTTC.

This rearrangement joins TRBV5-1 to TRBJ2-3, with 7 bases identical to TRBD2. There are 14 residues in the CDR3. With V trimmed by 3 bases and J by 2 bases, 3 bases remained unmatched. In germline, CDR1 is SGHRS, CDR2 YFSETQ. In DNA form, the CDR3 reads TGCGCCAGCAGCTGGCGGGAGTTCACAGATACGCAGTATTTT. Translation gives CASSWREFTDTQYF.

The chain joins TRBV11-2 to TRBJ2-2, with TRBD1 matching over 8 bases. Germline values: CDR1 SGHAT, CDR2 FQNNGV. After removal of 4 bases from V and 0 bases from J, the junction contained 4 bases not matched to a gene. The CDR3 runs 16 residues. For the CDR3, the DNA is TGTGCCAGCAGCTCTGACAGGGGCACGAACACCGGGGAGCTGTTTTTT. Residues: CASSSDRGTNTGELFF. Supplemented by reference TRBV11-2 and TRBJ2-2, the full variable domain reads EAGVAQSPRYKIIEKRQSVAFWCNPISGHATLYWYQQILGQGPKLLIQFQNNGVVDDSQLPKDRFSAERLKGVDSTLKIQPAKLEDSAVYLCASSSDRGTNTGELFFGEGSRLTVL.

The V call is TRBV4-1, the J call TRBJ1-1; possibly TRBD1 for D (5 bases). The CDR3 runs to 14 residues. The germline gives CDR1 MGHRA, CDR2 YSYEKL. Trimming removed 2 bases at V and 5 bases at J, with 12 bases between. The CDR3 loop is CASSQSGTGTEAFF. Written as DNA, the CDR3 is TGCGCCAGCAGCCAATCCGGGACGGGAACTGAAGCTTTCTTT.